The present TCR beta chain was sequenced within a study of naive and memory T cell subsets. An equimolar mix of two oligonucleotides served as the beta constant-region primer for TRBC1 and TRBC2. Nested alpha and beta constant-region primers with the SP2 primer drove four PCR rounds on ligated cDNA. A 12-nucleotide UMI and the SP2 primer were added to the cDNA 3' end by oligonucleotide ligation. TCRdb itself ran the UMI-ligation and nested PCR reads through MiXCR, one entry per CDR3 protein. The repertoire holds fewer than 150,000 distinct CDR3 sequences, with approximately 21% as singletons. Study observations and caveats: Possibly reflecting memory cells re-expressing CD45RA, a few larger clonotypes occurred in naive repertoires, especially CD8.

From germline, CDR1 is LGHDT and CDR2 YNNKEL (reference sequence). Trimming removed 1 base from V and 3 bases from J, with 13 bases in between. This CDR3 is built from 15 residues. This clonotype turned up a few times. The target antigen is unknown. The material sequenced was naive CD8+ T cells from blood. The source is a human donor in good health. J is TRBJ2-7 and V is TRBV3-1, with D possibly matching TRBD2 (5 bases). The CDR3 loop is CASSQAASGFYEQYF. CDR3 sequence (DNA): TGTGCCAGCAGCCAAGCCGCCTCGGGATTCTACGAGCAGTACTTC.